Each of the 14 T cell receptor beta chains below was sequenced from the same sample in a study of OX40 agonist ivuxolimab in advanced cancers. Receptors were amplified or captured by the immunoSEQ multiplex PCR assay. TCRdb carries this immuneACCESS record with in-frame sequences only. Its versions omit some clonotypes, under half of them owing to an unresolved V gene in the studies checked, with the rest unexplained. Here the sample has 8,500 to 11,000 clones; about three quarters occur a single time. The ten largest clones represent approximately 30% of the sample. The input for sequencing was CD4+ or CD8+ T cells sorted from blood, taken in a trial of the OX40 agonist ivuxolimab. These receptors all stem from an adult with an advanced solid tumor such as melanoma, head and neck, liver or kidney cancer.

J is TRBJ1-4 and V is TRBV18, with D perhaps matching TRBD1 (5 bases). The CDR3 is made up of 13 amino acids. Germline V gene lookup returns CDR1 KGHSH and CDR2 LQKENI. V lost 7 bases and J 4 bases, leaving 10 bases between the germline ends. The CDR3 nucleotides read TGTGCCAGCTTCCGGGACGTTAATGAAAAACTGTTTTTT. This encodes CASFRDVNEKLFF.

Concerning this clone itself: Its ends do not fully match the called genes, so a read error is possible. Other DNA sequences within the sample encode an identical CDR3. The CDR3 bases are TGTGCCAGCAGCACCGAGGGACTACCTCTTTCCTATGAGCAGTACTTC. This sequence encodes CASSTEGLPLSYEQYF. The V and J genes are TRBV5-6 and TRBJ2-7; TRBD2 agrees at 7 bases. The CDR3 runs to 16 residues. Looked up from germline, CDR1 is SGHDT and CDR2 is YYEEEE.

This sequence joins TRBV2 and TRBJ1-1; D is perhaps TRBD1 (5 bases). Trimming stripped 4 bases from V and 4 bases from J, with 13 bases between. The germline V gene has CDR1 SNHLY and CDR2 FYNNEI. This CDR3 contains 14 residues. The CDR3 here is CASSGGPGGTEAFF. CDR3 bases: TGTGCCAGCAGTGGAGGCCCTGGGGGCACTGAAGCTTTCTTT. Drawing the rest from reference TRBV2 and TRBJ1-1, the complete variable domain is EPEVTQTPSHQVTQMGQEVILRCVPISNHLYFYWYRQILGQKVEFLVSFYNNEISEKSEIFDDQFSVERPDGSNFTLKIRSTKLEDSAMYFCASSGGPGGTEAFFGQGTRLTVV.

The chain joins TRBV7-3 to TRBJ2-7, with D perhaps being TRBD1 or TRBD2 (5 bases each). The germline V gene encodes CDR1 SGHTA and CDR2 FQGTGA. Trimming took 6 bases from V and 3 from J, leaving 12 bases between them. The CDR3 loop spans 13 amino acids. CDR3 sequence (DNA): TGTGCCAGCAGTGAGGGGATGGGCTACGAGCAGTACTTC. Encoded protein: CASSEGMGYEQYF.

The rearrangement joins TRBV9 to TRBJ2-1; 10 positions match TRBD2. The CDR3 totals 18 residues. Germline trimming cut 3 bases from V and 0 bases from J; bases unmatched to any gene: 9. Germline V gene lookup returns CDR1 SGDLS and CDR2 YYNGEE. CDR3 in DNA: TGTGCCAGCAGCGGGATAGCGGGAGGTTGGAGCTCCTACAATGAGCAGTTCTTC. This codes for CASSGIAGGWSSYNEQFF.

V and J are TRBV4-3 and TRBJ2-1; 8 bases agree with TRBD2. The CDR3 is made up of 14 amino acids. Germline V gives CDR1 LGHNA, CDR2 YSLEER. V lost 1 base to trimming and J lost 13 bases; unmatched junction nucleotides: 9. This CDR3 reads CASSQAGASGSQFF. The CDR3 DNA reads TGCGCCAGCAGCCAAGCGGGGGCCAGCGGGAGCCAGTTCTTC.

The J gene is TRBJ1-2, the V gene TRBV7-9, with 9 bases aligning to TRBD1. Germline values: CDR1 SEHNR, CDR2 FQNEAQ (reference sequence). CDR3 length equals 14 residues. V lost 5 bases, J lost 3 bases, and 4 bases stayed unmatched. In nucleotides, the CDR3 is TGTGCCAGCAGCCGGACAGGGGCGGACTATGGCTACACCTTC. Protein sequence: CASSRTGADYGYTF. Looking up the rest from reference TRBV7-9 and TRBJ1-2 gives the full variable domain: DTGVSQNPRHKITKRGQNVTFRCDPISEHNRLYWYRQTLGQGPEFLTYFQNEAQLEKSRLLSDRFSAERPKGSFSTLEIQRTEQGDSAMYLCASSRTGADYGYTFGSGTRLTVV.

This clone was counted a single time. The J gene is TRBJ1-2, the V gene TRBV7-3; D is possibly TRBD1 (6 bases). V was clipped by 3 bases and J by 2 bases, with 10 bases between them. CDR3 length: 14 residues. In germline, CDR1 is SGHTA, CDR2 FQGTGA. CDR3 protein: CASSLEGGNYGYTF. The CDR3 DNA sequence: TGTGCCAGCAGCTTGGAGGGGGGAAACTATGGCTACACCTTC.

The V and J genes are TRBV11-3 and TRBJ1-3; no clear D gene. V was trimmed by 4 bases and J by 0 bases, leaving 19 bases between them. Germline values: CDR1 SGHNT, CDR2 YENEEA. The CDR3 loop spans 18 amino acids. In DNA form, the CDR3 reads TGTGCCAGCAGCTATCCCCACCGGCGGCTATGCTCTGGAAACACCATATATTTT. Amino acids: CASSYPHRRLCSGNTIYF. The complete variable domain, with remaining parts taken from reference TRBV11-3 and TRBJ1-3, reads EAGVVQSPRYKIIEKKQPVAFWCNPISGHNTLYWYLQNLGQGPELLIRYENEEAVDDSQLPKDRFSAERLKGVDSTLKIQPAELGDSAVYLCASSYPHRRLCSGNTIYFGEGSWLTVV.

This clone occurred once. The chain links TRBV4-1 to TRBJ1-1; weak D call: TRBD1 (5 bases). The V end lost 4 bases, the J end lost 0 bases, and 12 bases lay between the germline ends. This CDR3 is built from 15 residues. The V gene's germline CDR1 is MGHRA and CDR2 YSYEKL. CDR3 in DNA: TGCGCCAGCAGCCGCCTACAGGAGCTGAACACTGAAGCTTTCTTT. As protein: CASSRLQELNTEAFF.

The CDR3 loop is CASSLGRFEAFF. In DNA form, the CDR3 reads TGTGCCAGCAGCCTCGGAAGATTTGAAGCTTTCTTT. This sequence joins TRBV2 and TRBJ1-1; D gene unclear. The V end lost 6 bases, the J end lost 7 bases, and 12 bases lay between the germline ends. Germline lookup yields CDR1 SNHLY and CDR2 FYNNEI. The CDR3 length is 12 residues.

V usage is TRBV27 and J usage is TRBJ1-1; TRBD1 agrees at 10 bases. The CDR3 runs 16 residues. Germline trimming cut 0 bases from V and 8 bases from J; bases unmatched to any gene: 9. Germline values: CDR1 MNHEY, CDR2 SMNVEV (reference sequence). The CDR3 loop reads CASSLSAGTGVLEAFF. The CDR3 DNA follows: TGTGCCAGCAGTTTATCCGCGGGGACAGGGGTGCTCGAAGCTTTCTTT.

This clone is large (0.1 to 1%) in the sample. The sample has other DNA sequences that encode this CDR3 too. The rearrangement joins TRBV10-3 to TRBJ1-5; 8 bases map to TRBD1. The V gene's germline CDR1 is ENHRY and CDR2 SYGVKD. The length of the CDR3 is 14 residues. The ends lost 8 bases at V and 0 bases at J; junction bases unmatched: 3. CDR3 sequence: CAIGTGDSNQPQHF. The CDR3 bases are TGTGCCATCGGGACAGGAGATAGCAATCAGCCCCAGCATTTT.

V usage is TRBV30 and J usage is TRBJ2-7; D not certain. The germline CDR1 and CDR2 sequences are GTSNPN and SVGIG (reference sequence). This CDR3 contains 12 residues. V dropped 2 bases and J dropped 3 bases, with 8 bases sitting between them. This chain's CDR3 is CAWSPLDYEQYF. As DNA, the CDR3 is TGTGCCTGGAGTCCCCTAGACTACGAGCAGTACTTC.